A single sample is the source of the 21 T cell receptor beta chains below, sequenced in a study of cytomegalovirus exposure and HLA in healthy donors. Vbeta (60) and Jbeta (13) primers were used in the PCR. Some clones are missing from TCRdb's copy, which holds only in-frame ones; the method was immunoSEQ multiplex PCR. This table has 120,000 or so clones, roughly 83% appearing once. Sequenced: PBMCs. These receptors all stem from a young man in good health and CMV-seronegative.

Only a few counts were recorded for this clone. The chain carries TRBV5-1 and TRBJ2-7, with D maybe TRBD2 (5 bases). Trimming took off 0 bases at V and 3 bases at J, with 7 bases between the two ends. Germline V gene sequence: CDR1 SGHRS, CDR2 YFSETQ. This CDR3 region has 13 residues. The CDR3 DNA reads TGCGCCAGCAGCTTGGGAGGGAACTACGAGCAGTACGTC. Translating it yields CASSLGGNYEQYV.

This clone was observed a few times. The chain combines TRBV6-5 with TRBJ2-1, with a weak D call TRBD2 (5 bases). Deletions cut 6 bases from V and 13 bases from J, with 19 bases between. The CDR3 length is 13 residues. Germline loops: CDR1 MNHEY, CDR2 SVGAGI. CDR3 sequence reads: CASRTLAKLAQFF. The CDR3 nucleotides read TGTGCCAGCAGGACATTAGCTAAGCTAGCACAGTTCTTC.

The V gene is TRBV6-5, the J gene TRBJ1-2, with D possibly TRBD1 on 6 matching bases. Between the trimmed V and J ends, which lost 6 bases and 4 bases, there was a span of 12 bases. Per germline, CDR1 MNHEY and CDR2 SVGAGI. The CDR3 contains 13 residues. Written as DNA, the CDR3 is TGTGCCAGCAGGGGGGCCGGAGGCTATGGCTACACCTTC. It translates to CASRGAGGYGYTF.

The chain links TRBV5-1 to TRBJ1-3, with unresolved D. The J call is in doubt because the DNA end fits TRBJ2-2 better. Germline CDR1 is SGHRS and CDR2 is YFSETQ. CDR3 size: 15 residues. The CDR3 reads CASSLVTDSTGELFF. CDR3 nucleotide sequence: TGCGCCAGCAGCTTGGTAACAGACTCCACCGGGGAGCTGTTTTTT.

The V call is TRBV28, the J call TRBJ2-1; D not resolved. Germline V gene lookup returns CDR1 MDHEN and CDR2 SYDVKM. The CDR3 is 17 residues long. The V end was cut by 1 base, the J end by 5 bases, with 18 bases between. The CDR3 loop reads CASSLSLSRVPNNEQFF. The CDR3 DNA reads TGTGCCAGCAGTTTATCTTTATCTCGGGTCCCCAACAATGAGCAGTTCTTC.

The chain combines TRBV4-2 with TRBJ1-1; no definite D call. Looked up from germline, CDR1 is LGHNA and CDR2 is YNFKEQ. This CDR3 comprises 15 residues. Trimming pared 1 base from V and 2 bases from J, leaving 11 bases between. DNA for the CDR3: TGTGCCAGCAGCCAAGTTAGTACAGCAAACACTGAAGCTTTCTTT. This translates into CASSQVSTANTEAFF.

The chain joins TRBV7-2 to TRBJ1-3, with D perhaps TRBD1 (5 bases). V gave up 5 bases and J gave up 0 bases, with 17 bases separating them. The germline V gene encodes CDR1 SGHTA and CDR2 FQGNSA. The CDR3 sequence is 17 residues long. CDR3 in amino acids: CASSPAVTASSGNTIYF. The CDR3 DNA sequence: TGTGCCAGCAGCCCCGCCGTGACAGCGAGCTCTGGAAACACCATATATTTT.

The CDR3 DNA follows: TGTGCCAGTAGTATAATCCAGGGTTATGATGGCTACACCTTC. Protein sequence: CASSIIQGYDGYTF. The rearrangement joins TRBV19 to TRBJ1-2, with D possibly matching TRBD1 (5 bases). Looked up from germline, CDR1 is LNHDA and CDR2 is SQIVND (reference sequence). The V and J ends lost 2 bases and 6 bases respectively, with 13 bases between them. The CDR3 is 14 residues long.

This clone was picked up a small number of times. The chain is built from TRBV30 and TRBJ1-2, with 8 bases matching TRBD1. The germline V gene encodes CDR1 GTSNPN and CDR2 SVGIG (reference sequence). With V trimmed by 3 bases and J by 8 bases, 8 bases remained unmatched. The CDR3 runs 13 residues. The CDR3 reads CAWSRGQGQGYTF. The CDR3 DNA reads TGTGCCTGGAGCAGGGGGCAGGGCCAGGGCTACACCTTC.

The chain carries TRBV10-3 and TRBJ2-1; 10 nucleotides agree with TRBD2. V lost 3 bases, J lost 8 bases, and 7 bases stayed unmatched. Germline CDR1 reads ENHRY; CDR2 reads SYGVKD. CDR3 length: 15 amino acids. CDR3 DNA sequence: TGTGCCATCAGTGACGTCACTAGCGGGAACGATGAGCAGTTCTTC. Its protein product is CAISDVTSGNDEQFF.

This sequence joins TRBV30 and TRBJ2-2; 14 nucleotides agree with TRBD2. CDR1 GTSNPN and CDR2 SVGIG come from the germline V gene (reference sequence). V dropped 1 base and J dropped 0; count of bases not matched to a gene: 1. The CDR3 is made up of 17 amino acids. DNA for the CDR3: TGTGCCTGGAGTGGACTAGCGGGAGGGGCGAACACCGGGGAGCTGTTTTTT. Its protein is CAWSGLAGGANTGELFF.

As DNA, the CDR3 is TGCGCCAGCAGCTTGGGGGGCATAGGCACTGAAGCTTTCTTT. The encoded protein is CASSLGGIGTEAFF. The V gene is TRBV5-1, the J gene TRBJ1-1; D might be TRBD1 (5 bases). The germline gives CDR1 SGHRS, CDR2 YFSETQ. The CDR3 totals 14 residues. V gave up 0 bases and J gave up 4 bases, with 10 bases separating them.

The V gene is TRBV7-2, the J gene TRBJ2-3; no definite D call. Deletions cut 0 bases from V and 14 bases from J, with 12 bases between. This CDR3 is 12 amino acids long. Germline V CDR1 and CDR2: SGHTA, FQGNSA. Here the CDR3 reads CASSLAAPSLYF. Here the CDR3 DNA reads TGTGCCAGCAGCTTAGCGGCTCCTAGTTTGTATTTT.

The V gene is TRBV19, the J gene TRBJ2-1, with 10 bases matching TRBD2. Germline V gives CDR1 LNHDA, CDR2 SQIVND (reference sequence). After removal of 5 bases from V and 1 base from J, the junction contained 5 bases not matched to a gene. The CDR3 has 16 amino acids. The CDR3 region has the DNA TGTGCCAGTAGTTCCGGGACTAGCGCATCCTACAATGAGCAGTTCTTC. It encodes CASSSGTSASYNEQFF.

The chain has TRBV5-1 and TRBJ2-7; 13 bases line up with TRBD2. The CDR3 totals 18 residues. Germline V lookup: CDR1 SGHRS, CDR2 YFSETQ. With V trimmed by 4 bases and J by 6 bases, 16 bases remained unmatched. This chain's CDR3 is CASSVGITSGRASGEQYV. The CDR3 nucleotides read TGCGCCAGCAGCGTAGGGATAACTAGCGGGAGGGCCAGTGGCGAGCAGTACGTC.

The chain carries TRBV9 and TRBJ1-1; TRBD1 aligns across 9 bases. From germline, CDR1 is SGDLS and CDR2 YYNGEE. V lost 5 bases, J lost 8 bases, and 7 bases stayed unmatched. The CDR3 length is 13 residues. CDR3 loop: CASSETGGAEAFF. The CDR3 DNA reads as TGTGCCAGCAGTGAAACAGGGGGCGCCGAAGCTTTCTTT.

This chain connects TRBV9 to TRBJ2-1; D is possibly TRBD2 (6 bases). The germline V and J ends were trimmed by 4 bases and 8 bases, with 10 bases remaining between them. CDR1 and CDR2 from the germline V gene are SGDLS and YYNGEE. The CDR3 consists of 12 residues. CDR3 protein: CASSPKRDEQFF. In DNA form, the CDR3 reads TGTGCCAGCAGCCCTAAGCGGGATGAGCAGTTCTTC.

This clone was seen a handful of times. The chain uses TRBV11-3 and TRBJ1-1; D is uncertain. This CDR3 is built from 13 residues. V lost 1 base to trimming and J lost 1 base, with 4 bases between them. Germline assignment: CDR1 SGHNT and CDR2 YENEEA. The CDR3 DNA is TGTGCCAGCAGCTTAGGACAGAACACTGAAGCTTTCTTT. Translating it yields CASSLGQNTEAFF.

This sequence joins TRBV18 and TRBJ1-3; possible D gene TRBD1, 5 bases. Trimming removed 2 bases from V and 0 bases from J, with 17 bases in between. The germline gives CDR1 KGHSH, CDR2 LQKENI. This CDR3 has 18 residues. The CDR3 coding sequence is TGTGCCAGCTCACCAAGGTATGGAGACAGATCCTCTGGAAACACCATATATTTT. Its translation is CASSPRYGDRSSGNTIYF.

In its sample, this clone was seen a few times. The chain has TRBV5-6 and TRBJ2-7; a weak D match, TRBD2 (5 bases). The CDR3 loop spans 13 amino acids. Trimming removed 2 bases at V and 3 bases at J, with 9 bases between. Germline loops: CDR1 SGHDT, CDR2 YYEEEE. CDR3 amino acids: CASSLGLLYEQYV. CDR3 DNA sequence: TGTGCCAGCAGCTTAGGACTTCTCTACGAGCAGTACGTC.

This chain joins TRBV6-1 and TRBJ1-3, with a weak D call TRBD1 (5 bases). V gave up 5 bases and J gave up 1 base, with 12 bases separating them. The CDR3 has 15 residues. Germline-derived CDR1 and CDR2 are MNHNS and SASEGT. The CDR3 nucleotides are TGTGCCAGCAGTCCCTTGGGGGGTTCTGGAAACACCATATATTTT. Protein sequence: CASSPLGGSGNTIYF.